This T cell receptor (beta chain) was sequenced during a study of T-cell memory formation after mild COVID-19. General study results and limits: Memory from before infection featured some responding clones, which suggests cross-reactive memory joined.

The CDR3 extends over 14 amino acids. CDR1 and CDR2 from the germline V gene are KGHSH and LQKENI. Trimming left V 0 bases short and J 5 bases short, with 8 bases between. TCR alpha and TCR beta cDNA libraries carrying sample barcodes and UMIs were produced by 5'RACE using constant-segment primers. TCRdb used MiXCR to reprocess the 5' RACE reads, holding one entry per CDR3 protein. This table holds roughly 240,000 distinct CDR3 sequences, approximately 15% found once. There are a few counts of this clonotype. Its antigen remains unidentified. The clonotype comes from an adult woman who had mild COVID-19 (a few samples of this study predate the infection). Cell type and time point are not known. The sample was PBMCs or a T cell subset sorted from them (not recorded which). The chain links TRBV18 to TRBJ1-5; D call uncertain. CDR3 sequence reads: CASSPPGGDQPQHF. CDR3 coding DNA: TGTGCCAGCTCACCACCGGGCGGAGATCAGCCCCAGCATTTT. Full variable domain (outside the CDR3, taken from reference TRBV18 and TRBJ1-5): NAGVMQNPRHLVRRRGQEARLRCSPMKGHSHVYWYRQLPEEGLKFMVYLQKENIIDESGMPKERFSAEFPKEGPSILRIQQVVRGDSAAYFCASSPPGGDQPQHFGDGTRLSIL.